This note documents a single TCR beta chain sequence. Its antigen remains unknown. The data belong to a study of T cell responses to AZD1222 COVID-19 vaccine. Broader study findings: The repertoires were collected only after the peak T cell response. There were mostly white British donors and more females than males, and clonal diversity was possibly underestimated. Epitopes outside B.1.351 and B.1.1.7 mutated regions reportedly drew nearly half of spike TCRs.

Second-dose intervals near 4 or 12 weeks were combined. There are 13 residues in the CDR3. Germline V gene data show CDR1 as SGHNT and CDR2 as YYREEE (reference sequence). The V end lost 0 bases, the J end lost 2 bases, and 6 bases lay between the germline ends. Repertoires were generated with immunoSEQ multiplex PCR, while TCRdb's copy carries only in-frame clones and drops some. The sample carries some 150,000 clones, around 87% recorded once. The chain has TRBV5-4 and TRBJ2-7; D uncertain. This sample comprised peripheral blood, obtained 28 days after the second AZD1222 dose. This receptor was identified in an adult who received the AZD1222 COVID-19 vaccine. The CDR3 DNA sequence: TGTGCCAGCAGCTTGGGGGCGGCCTACGAGCAGTACTTC. Translating it yields CASSLGAAYEQYF.